Presented here are 29 T cell receptor beta chains from one specimen sequenced in a study of T cell responses to AZD1222 COVID-19 vaccine. Here immunoSEQ multiplex PCR was the method, and the copy in TCRdb shows in-frame clones only, minus some. The data contain about 130,000 clones, about 90% of them seen just once; the ten biggest clones take up 7.5% to 8%. The sequencing here drew on peripheral blood, taken on day 0 of AZD1222 vaccination. The receptors come from an adult in good health.

The genes are TRBV3-1 (or the pseudogene TRBV3-2) and TRBJ1-1; D gene ambiguous. Looked up from germline, CDR1 is LGHDT and CDR2 is YNNKEL (reference sequence). The CDR3 extends over 14 amino acids. V was cut by 5 bases and J by 1 base, with 11 bases left in between. CDR3 in DNA: TGTGCCAGCAGCGCCAAATGGGGGAACACTGAAGCTTTCTTT. Translating gives CASSAKWGNTEAFF.

This clone was seen just once. The CDR3 reads CAISESQGVPYNEQFF. In DNA form, the CDR3 reads TGTGCCATCAGTGAGTCTCAGGGGGTTCCCTACAATGAGCAGTTCTTC. The chain couples TRBV10-3 to TRBJ2-1, with 7 nucleotides matching TRBD1. V dropped 0 bases and J dropped 2; count of bases not matched to a gene: 4. The germline V gene encodes CDR1 ENHRY and CDR2 SYGVKD. The CDR3 totals 16 residues.

This chain links TRBV25-1 with TRBJ1-1, with unresolved D. The CDR3 is 12 residues long. The V gene's germline CDR1 is MGHDK and CDR2 SYGVNS. V was trimmed by 6 bases and J by 7 bases, leaving 12 bases between them. The CDR3 DNA follows: TGTGCCAGCAGCCCGTCAGCAAATGAAGCTTTCTTT. It translates to CASSPSANEAFF. Drawing the rest from reference TRBV25-1 and TRBJ1-1, the complete variable domain is EADIYQTPRYLVIGTGKKITLECSQTMGHDKMYWYQQDPGMELHLIHYSYGVNSTEKGDLSSESTVSRIRTEHFPLTLESARPSHTSQYLCASSPSANEAFFGQGTRLTVV.

The chain carries TRBV19 and TRBJ1-1; tentatively, D is TRBD1 (6 bases). V lost 6 bases, J lost 0 bases, and 14 bases lay in between. CDR1 is LNHDA and CDR2 is SQIVND in the germline V gene (reference sequence). This CDR3 comprises 15 residues. CDR3 in amino acids: CASRTLQGLNTEAFF. In DNA, the CDR3 is TGTGCCAGTAGGACTCTACAGGGTTTGAACACTGAAGCTTTCTTT.

The J gene is TRBJ1-1, the V gene TRBV11-2; D is unclear. This CDR3 is built from 14 residues. In germline, CDR1 is SGHAT, CDR2 FQNNGV. V was shortened by 1 base and J by 0 bases, with 6 bases between the two germline ends. CDR3 in DNA: TGTGCCAGCAGCTTAGGCCGGATGAACACTGAAGCTTTCTTT. Translating it yields CASSLGRMNTEAFF.

The rearrangement uses TRBV5-6 and TRBJ2-6; 9 nucleotides align to TRBD1. Unmatched junction bases numbered 3, after V lost 0 bases and J lost 2 bases. CDR1 and CDR2 (germline): SGHDT, YYEEEE. The CDR3 totals 17 residues. CDR3 loop: CASSLGRTGAGANVLTF. In DNA form, the CDR3 reads TGTGCCAGCAGCTTGGGGAGGACAGGGGCTGGGGCCAACGTCCTGACTTTC.

This rearrangement joins TRBV7-9 to TRBJ2-7, with 7 bases identical to TRBD1. The germline V gene encodes CDR1 SEHNR and CDR2 FQNEAQ (reference sequence). The CDR3 runs 13 residues. V gave up 5 bases and J gave up 11 bases; unmatched junction bases: 12. In DNA form, the CDR3 reads TGTGCCAGCAGCCTGACTGGACAGGACTGGGAGTACTTC. It translates to CASSLTGQDWEYF.

The J gene is TRBJ2-7, the V gene TRBV19; D gene ambiguous. Looked up from germline, CDR1 is LNHDA and CDR2 is SQIVND (reference sequence). The V and J ends lost 10 bases and 0 bases respectively, with 7 bases between them. This CDR3 is 11 amino acids long. CDR3 sequence (DNA): TGTGCCACCCAATACTCCTACGAGCAGTACTTC. Translated, it gives CATQYSYEQYF.

CDR3 amino acids: CASRERDYGYTF. CDR3 bases: TGTGCCAGCAGGGAAAGGGACTATGGCTACACCTTC. The chain recombines TRBV28 with TRBJ1-2; D gene unclear. CDR1 MDHEN and CDR2 SYDVKM come from the germline V gene. The CDR3 loop spans 12 amino acids. V lost 6 bases, J lost 3 bases, and 8 bases lay in between.

This clone was seen just once. This chain joins TRBV6-5 and TRBJ1-1; D perhaps matches TRBD1 (6 bases). This CDR3 region has 14 residues. The V end lost 5 bases, the J end lost 1 base, and 11 bases lay between the germline ends. Germline lookup yields CDR1 MNHEY and CDR2 SVGAGI. The CDR3 DNA reads TGTGCCAGCAGTCCCGGGACAAGGAACACTGAAGCTTTCTTT. Protein product: CASSPGTRNTEAFF.

The chain employs TRBV11-1 and TRBJ2-3; 7 nucleotides agree with TRBD1. J was trimmed by 3 bases and V by 3 bases; bases with no gene match: 9. Germline-derived CDR1 and CDR2 are SGHAT and FQDESV (reference sequence). This CDR3 spans 16 amino acids. The CDR3 loop reads CASSFARRGRTDTQYF. The DNA of the CDR3 is TGTGCCAGCAGCTTTGCGAGAAGGGGGCGAACAGATACGCAGTATTTT.

This rearrangement joins TRBV14 to TRBJ1-3; D ambiguous. The CDR3 contains 16 residues. Trimming removed 4 bases from V and 1 base from J, with 14 bases in between. Germline-derived CDR1 and CDR2 are SGHDN and FVKESK. CDR3 bases: TGTGCCAGCAGCCCCTTGGACGGAATTTCTGGAAACACCATATATTTT. Amino acids: CASSPLDGISGNTIYF.

This sequence joins TRBV5-4 and TRBJ1-2; D is perhaps TRBD1 (5 bases). Germline V CDR1 and CDR2: SGHNT, YYREEE (reference sequence). The CDR3 totals 17 residues. V was cut by 4 bases and J by 5 bases, with 24 bases left in between. In DNA, the CDR3 is TGTGCCAGCAGCGTACCGGGACCGGGTACGTTGGGGTATGGCTACACCTTC. This sequence encodes CASSVPGPGTLGYGYTF.

The chain couples TRBV6-5 to TRBJ1-5; D possibly corresponds to TRBD1 (5 bases). The CDR3 loop spans 14 amino acids. Germline CDR1 and CDR2: MNHEY and SVGAGI. Trimming removed 6 bases from V and 4 bases from J, with 13 bases in between. CDR3 in amino acids: CASRGSSGNQPQHF. The CDR3 region has the DNA TGTGCCAGCAGAGGTTCATCAGGGAATCAGCCCCAGCATTTT.

This chain connects TRBV19 to TRBJ2-7; D is ambiguous. This CDR3 has 13 residues. Trimming removed 5 bases from V and 3 bases from J, with 11 bases in between. Germline loops: CDR1 LNHDA, CDR2 SQIVND (reference sequence). This chain's CDR3 is CASSSKIDYEQYF. CDR3 bases: TGTGCCAGTAGTTCTAAAATTGACTACGAGCAGTACTTC. Complete variable domain (other parts from reference TRBV19 and TRBJ2-7): DGGITQSPKYLFRKEGQNVTLSCEQNLNHDAMYWYRQDPGQGLRLIYYSQIVNDFQKGDIAEGYSVSREKKESFPLTVTSAQKNPTAFYLCASSSKIDYEQYFGPGTRLTVT.

The chain recombines TRBV19 with TRBJ1-1, with 8 bases matching TRBD1. Per germline, CDR1 LNHDA and CDR2 SQIVND (reference sequence). This CDR3 is 18 amino acids long. Trimming at V came to 5 bases and at J to 1 base, leaving 15 bases not matched to a gene. The CDR3 nucleotides are TGTGCCAGTAGTCCTTGGGACAGGTCGCGTGGATGGAACACTGAAGCTTTCTTT. This sequence encodes CASSPWDRSRGWNTEAFF.

The gene calls are TRBV9 and TRBJ2-1; D is perhaps TRBD2 (5 bases). V dropped 6 bases and J dropped 4 bases, with 11 bases sitting between them. This CDR3 has 13 amino acids. Germline CDR1 and CDR2: SGDLS and YYNGEE. The CDR3 loop is CASTNSGYNEQFF. In DNA, the CDR3 is TGTGCCAGCACCAACTCGGGGTACAATGAGCAGTTCTTC.

The chain joins TRBV7-2 to TRBJ2-7; 11 bases line up with TRBD2. The CDR3 extends over 13 amino acids. Germline V gene lookup returns CDR1 SGHTA and CDR2 FQGNSA. The V segment lost 5 bases and the J segment 7 bases; nucleotides outside the gene matches: 4. Here the CDR3 reads CASSLGLAGEQYF. For the CDR3, the DNA is TGTGCCAGCAGCCTAGGACTAGCGGGTGAGCAGTACTTC.

The chain couples TRBV2 to TRBJ1-3; perhaps TRBD1 as D (6 bases). The CDR3 sequence is 15 residues long. CDR1 and CDR2 from the germline V gene are SNHLY and FYNNEI. Deletions cut 3 bases from V and 3 bases from J, with 12 bases between. The CDR3 nucleotides are TGTGCCAGCAGTGAGGGGGGCCGGCGTGGAAACACCATATATTTT. Protein sequence: CASSEGGRRGNTIYF.

This clone has only one observation. J is TRBJ1-5 and V is TRBV19; D possibly corresponds to TRBD1 (6 bases). Deletions cut 11 bases from V and 8 bases from J, with 13 bases between. The CDR3 spans 11 residues. Germline V gives CDR1 LNHDA, CDR2 SQIVND (reference sequence). CDR3 residues: CAAGDIKPQHF. The CDR3 DNA sequence: TGTGCCGCGGGGGACATTAAGCCCCAGCATTTT.

This clone was seen just once. This chain links TRBV6-5 with TRBJ1-2; possible D gene TRBD1, 5 bases. The germline CDR1 and CDR2 sequences are MNHEY and SVGAGI. V lost 4 bases and J 4 bases, leaving 13 bases between the germline ends. This CDR3 contains 14 residues. CDR3 in DNA: TGTGCCAGCAGTTCTCAGGGCCAGGGCTATGGCTACACCTTC. This encodes CASSSQGQGYGYTF.

The gene calls are TRBV4-3 and TRBJ2-7, with 10 bases identical to TRBD1. Losses at the gene ends were 2 bases for V and 4 bases for J; bases not matched to a gene: 5. CDR1 and CDR2 from the germline V gene are LGHNA and YSLEER. The CDR3 runs 15 residues. CDR3: CASSQTWDRGYEQYF. CDR3 DNA sequence: TGCGCCAGCAGCCAAACTTGGGACAGGGGTTACGAGCAGTACTTC.

The chain couples TRBV28 to TRBJ1-6, with D possibly matching TRBD1 (5 bases). The V end lost 0 bases, the J end lost 10 bases, and 16 bases lay between the germline ends. Germline CDR1 reads MDHEN; CDR2 reads SYDVKM. The CDR3 is 16 amino acids. This CDR3 reads CASSLWGGEGRSPLHF. The CDR3, as DNA: TGTGCCAGCAGTTTATGGGGAGGGGAGGGAAGGTCACCCCTCCACTTT. Using reference TRBV28 and TRBJ1-6 for the parts outside the CDR3, the full variable domain is DVKVTQSSRYLVKRTGEKVFLECVQDMDHENMFWYRQDPGLGLRLIYFSYDVKMKEKGDIPEGYSVSREKKERFSLILESASTNQTSMYLCASSLWGGEGRSPLHFGNGTRLTVT.

The gene calls are TRBV7-2 and TRBJ2-2; D ambiguous. The CDR3 totals 15 residues. V was trimmed by 5 bases and J by 2 bases, leaving 12 bases between them. CDR1 and CDR2 from the germline V gene are SGHTA and FQGNSA. The CDR3 protein is CASSPLWGNTGELFF. CDR3 sequence (DNA): TGTGCCAGCAGCCCCCTTTGGGGAAACACCGGGGAGCTGTTTTTT.

This clone appeared once. DNA for the CDR3: TGTGCCAGCAGCGTAAAACTAGCGGGAGTTTCCGAGCAGTACTTC. Translation: CASSVKLAGVSEQYF. This chain links TRBV7-9 with TRBJ2-7, with 11 positions matching TRBD2. Germline-derived CDR1 and CDR2 are SEHNR and FQNEAQ (reference sequence). V gave up 5 bases and J gave up 6 bases; unmatched junction bases: 9. The CDR3 runs to 15 residues. The complete variable domain, with remaining parts taken from reference TRBV7-9 and TRBJ2-7, reads DTGVSQNPRHKITKRGQNVTFRCDPISEHNRLYWYRQTLGQGPEFLTYFQNEAQLEKSRLLSDRFSAERPKGSFSTLEIQRTEQGDSAMYLCASSVKLAGVSEQYFGPGTRLTVT.

The chain combines TRBV19 with TRBJ1-2; 9 nucleotides align to TRBD1. The germline V gene encodes CDR1 LNHDA and CDR2 SQIVND (reference sequence). Trimming removed 5 bases from V and 8 bases from J; junction bases left unmatched: 9. CDR3 length equals 14 residues. DNA of the CDR3: TGTGCCAGTAGTCCTCGGGACAGGGAAACGGGCTACACCTTC. Its translation is CASSPRDRETGYTF.

The gene calls are TRBV28 and TRBJ2-7, with D unresolved. Germline values: CDR1 MDHEN, CDR2 SYDVKM. The CDR3 is 12 amino acids. V was shortened by 5 bases and J by 6 bases, with 11 bases between the two germline ends. CDR3 DNA: TGTGCCAGCAGTCCCCCCTGGCCCGAGCAGTACTTC. It translates to CASSPPWPEQYF.

The chain couples TRBV19 to TRBJ2-2; a weak D match, TRBD2 (6 bases). Trimming stripped 3 bases from V and 2 bases from J, with 13 bases between. The CDR3 totals 16 residues. Germline V CDR1 and CDR2: LNHDA, SQIVND (reference sequence). The CDR3 region is CASSIGGNFNTGELFF. The CDR3 DNA follows: TGTGCCAGTAGTATTGGAGGGAACTTTAACACCGGGGAGCTGTTTTTT.

This sequence joins TRBV3-1 (or the pseudogene TRBV3-2) and TRBJ2-2; TRBD2 agrees at 7 bases. J was trimmed by 3 bases and V by 1 base; bases with no gene match: 5. The CDR3 spans 16 residues. Germline-derived CDR1 and CDR2 are LGHDT and YNNKEL (reference sequence). The CDR3 DNA reads as TGTGCCAGCAGCCAAGTTGCTAGCGGACACACCGGGGAGCTGTTTTTT. This translates into CASSQVASGHTGELFF.